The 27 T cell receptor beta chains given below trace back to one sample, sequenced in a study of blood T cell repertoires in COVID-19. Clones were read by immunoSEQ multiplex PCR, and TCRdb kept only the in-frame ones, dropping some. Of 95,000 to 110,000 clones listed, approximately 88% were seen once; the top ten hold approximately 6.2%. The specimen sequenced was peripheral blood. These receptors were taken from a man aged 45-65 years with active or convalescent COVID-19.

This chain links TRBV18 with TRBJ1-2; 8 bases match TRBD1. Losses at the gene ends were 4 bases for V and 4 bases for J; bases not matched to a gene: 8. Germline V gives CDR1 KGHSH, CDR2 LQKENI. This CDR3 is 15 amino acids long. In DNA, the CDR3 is TGTGCCAGCTCACGTCGGGACAGGAACCCCTATGGCTACACCTTC. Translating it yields CASSRRDRNPYGYTF.

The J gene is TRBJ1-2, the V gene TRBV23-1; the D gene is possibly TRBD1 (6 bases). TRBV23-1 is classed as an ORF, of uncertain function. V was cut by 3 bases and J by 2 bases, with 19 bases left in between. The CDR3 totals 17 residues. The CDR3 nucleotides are TGCGCCAGCAGTCAGATACCGAAACCGCAGGGGAACTATGGCTACACCTTC. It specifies CASSQIPKPQGNYGYTF.

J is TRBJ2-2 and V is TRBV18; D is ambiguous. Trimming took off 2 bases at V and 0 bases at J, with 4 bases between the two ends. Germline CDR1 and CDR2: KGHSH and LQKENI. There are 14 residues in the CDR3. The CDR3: CASSPTPNTGELFF. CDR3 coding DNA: TGTGCCAGCTCACCAACTCCGAACACCGGGGAGCTGTTTTTT.

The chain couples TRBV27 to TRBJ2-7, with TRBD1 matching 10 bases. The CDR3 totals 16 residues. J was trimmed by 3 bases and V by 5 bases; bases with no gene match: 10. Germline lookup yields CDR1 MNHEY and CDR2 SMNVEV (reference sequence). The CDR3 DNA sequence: TGTGCCAGCAGTCTAATTCGGGACAGGGGTATCTACGAGCAGTACTTC. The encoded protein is CASSLIRDRGIYEQYF.

DNA for the CDR3: TGTGCCGTAGGGGGTAACTATGGCTACACCTTC. Protein product: CAVGGNYGYTF. The chain employs TRBV2 and TRBJ1-2, with D perhaps matching TRBD1 (6 bases). The CDR3 runs to 11 residues. Germline V gene data show CDR1 as SNHLY and CDR2 as FYNNEI. Deletions cut 11 bases from V and 1 base from J, with 8 bases between.

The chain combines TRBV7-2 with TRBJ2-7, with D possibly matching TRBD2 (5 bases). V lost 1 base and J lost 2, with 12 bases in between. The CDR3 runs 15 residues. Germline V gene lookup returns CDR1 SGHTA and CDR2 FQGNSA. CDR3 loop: CASSLGSNGAYEQYF. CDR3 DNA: TGTGCCAGCAGCTTAGGAAGTAACGGGGCCTACGAGCAGTACTTC.

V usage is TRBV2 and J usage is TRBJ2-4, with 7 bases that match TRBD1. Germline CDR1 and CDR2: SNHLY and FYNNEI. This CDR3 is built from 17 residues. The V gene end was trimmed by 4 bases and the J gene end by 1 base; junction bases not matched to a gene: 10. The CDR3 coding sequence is TGTGCCAGCAGTGTGCAGGGGGTTATCCGCGCCAAAAACATTCAGTACTTC. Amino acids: CASSVQGVIRAKNIQYF. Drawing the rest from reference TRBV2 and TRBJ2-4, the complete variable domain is EPEVTQTPSHQVTQMGQEVILRCVPISNHLYFYWYRQILGQKVEFLVSFYNNEISEKSEIFDDQFSVERPDGSNFTLKIRSTKLEDSAMYFCASSVQGVIRAKNIQYFGAGTRLSVL.

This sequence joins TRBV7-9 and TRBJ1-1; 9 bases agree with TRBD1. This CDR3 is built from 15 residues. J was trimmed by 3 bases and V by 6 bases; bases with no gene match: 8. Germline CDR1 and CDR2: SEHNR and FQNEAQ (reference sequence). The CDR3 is CASSQGQGRDTEAFF. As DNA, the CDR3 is TGTGCCAGCAGTCAAGGACAGGGGAGAGACACTGAAGCTTTCTTT.

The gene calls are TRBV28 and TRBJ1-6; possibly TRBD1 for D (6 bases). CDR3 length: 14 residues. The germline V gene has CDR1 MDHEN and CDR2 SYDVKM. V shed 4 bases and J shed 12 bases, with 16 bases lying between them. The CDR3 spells CASSSGQSQRPLHF. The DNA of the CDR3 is TGTGCCAGCAGTTCTGGACAGTCGCAGCGACCCCTCCACTTT. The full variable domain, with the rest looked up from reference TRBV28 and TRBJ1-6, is DVKVTQSSRYLVKRTGEKVFLECVQDMDHENMFWYRQDPGLGLRLIYFSYDVKMKEKGDIPEGYSVSREKKERFSLILESASTNQTSMYLCASSSGQSQRPLHFGNGTRLTVT.

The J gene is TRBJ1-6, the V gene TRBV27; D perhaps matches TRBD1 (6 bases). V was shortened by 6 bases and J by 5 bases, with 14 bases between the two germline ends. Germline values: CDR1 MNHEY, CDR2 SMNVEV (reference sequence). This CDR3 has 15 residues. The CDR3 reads CASRPSGTNNSPLHF. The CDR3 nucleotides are TGTGCCAGCAGACCCTCCGGGACAAATAATTCACCCCTCCACTTT.

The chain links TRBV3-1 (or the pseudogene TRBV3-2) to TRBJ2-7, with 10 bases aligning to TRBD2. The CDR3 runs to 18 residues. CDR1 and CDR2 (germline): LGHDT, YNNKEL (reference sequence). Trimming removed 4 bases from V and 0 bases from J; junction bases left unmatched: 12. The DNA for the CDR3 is TGTGCCAGCAGCCGACCGGGACTAGCGCCCCTGATCTCCTACGAGCAGTACTTC. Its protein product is CASSRPGLAPLISYEQYF.

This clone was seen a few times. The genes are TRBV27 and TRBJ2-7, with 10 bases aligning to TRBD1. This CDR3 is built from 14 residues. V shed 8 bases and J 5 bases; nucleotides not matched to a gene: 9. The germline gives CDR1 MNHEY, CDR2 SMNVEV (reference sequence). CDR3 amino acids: CASQDRGRPDEQYF. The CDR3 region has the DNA TGTGCCAGCCAAGACAGGGGGCGGCCTGACGAGCAGTACTTC.

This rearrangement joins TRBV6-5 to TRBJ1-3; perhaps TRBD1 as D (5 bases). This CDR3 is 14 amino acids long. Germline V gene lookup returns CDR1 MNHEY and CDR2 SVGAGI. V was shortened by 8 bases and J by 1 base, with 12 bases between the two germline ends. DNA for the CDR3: TGTGCCAGCCCCAAGACAGATTCTGGAAACACCATATATTTT. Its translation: CASPKTDSGNTIYF.

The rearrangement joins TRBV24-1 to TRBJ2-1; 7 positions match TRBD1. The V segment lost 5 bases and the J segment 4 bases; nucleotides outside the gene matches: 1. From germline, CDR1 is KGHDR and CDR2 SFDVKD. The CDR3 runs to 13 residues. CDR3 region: CATSAGQYNEQFF. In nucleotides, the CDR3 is TGTGCCACCAGTGCGGGACAGTACAATGAGCAGTTCTTC.

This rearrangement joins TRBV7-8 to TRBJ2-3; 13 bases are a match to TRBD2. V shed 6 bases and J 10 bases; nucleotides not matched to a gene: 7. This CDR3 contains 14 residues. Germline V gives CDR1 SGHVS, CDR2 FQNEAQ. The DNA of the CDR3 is TGTGCCAGCAGACGGACTAGCGGGAGTAGGGCGCAGTATTTT. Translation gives CASRRTSGSRAQYF.

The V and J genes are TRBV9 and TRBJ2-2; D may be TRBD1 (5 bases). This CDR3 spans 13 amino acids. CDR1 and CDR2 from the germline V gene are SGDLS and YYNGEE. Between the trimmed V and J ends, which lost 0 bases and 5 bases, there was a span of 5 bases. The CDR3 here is CASSVEGTGELFF. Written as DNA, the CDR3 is TGTGCCAGCAGCGTAGAGGGGACCGGGGAGCTGTTTTTT.

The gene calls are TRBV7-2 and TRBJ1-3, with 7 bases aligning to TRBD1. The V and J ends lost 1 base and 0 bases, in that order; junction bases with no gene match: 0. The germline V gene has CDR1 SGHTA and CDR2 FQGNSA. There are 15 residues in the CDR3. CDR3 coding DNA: TGTGCCAGCAGCTTAGGGGACAGCTCTGGAAACACCATATATTTT. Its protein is CASSLGDSSGNTIYF. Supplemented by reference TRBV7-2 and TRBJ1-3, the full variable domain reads GAGVSQSPSNKVTEKGKDVELRCDPISGHTALYWYRQSLGQGLEFLIYFQGNSAPDKSGLPSDRFSAERTGGSVSTLTIQRTQQEDSAVYLCASSLGDSSGNTIYFGEGSWLTVV.

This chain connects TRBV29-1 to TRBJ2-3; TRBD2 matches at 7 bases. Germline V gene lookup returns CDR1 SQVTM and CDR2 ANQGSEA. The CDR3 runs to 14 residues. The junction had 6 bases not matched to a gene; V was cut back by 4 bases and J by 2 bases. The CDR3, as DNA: TGCAGCGTTGCGGGGGGTACTTTCACAGATACGCAGTATTTT. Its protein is CSVAGGTFTDTQYF.

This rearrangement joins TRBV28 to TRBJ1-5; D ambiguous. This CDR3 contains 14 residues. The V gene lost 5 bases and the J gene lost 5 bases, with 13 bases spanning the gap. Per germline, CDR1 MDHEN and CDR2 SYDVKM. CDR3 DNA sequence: TGTGCCAGCAGTCTGAACTCTGTCGATCAGCCCCAGCATTTT. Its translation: CASSLNSVDQPQHF. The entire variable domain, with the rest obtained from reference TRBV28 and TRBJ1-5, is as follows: DVKVTQSSRYLVKRTGEKVFLECVQDMDHENMFWYRQDPGLGLRLIYFSYDVKMKEKGDIPEGYSVSREKKERFSLILESASTNQTSMYLCASSLNSVDQPQHFGDGTRLSIL.

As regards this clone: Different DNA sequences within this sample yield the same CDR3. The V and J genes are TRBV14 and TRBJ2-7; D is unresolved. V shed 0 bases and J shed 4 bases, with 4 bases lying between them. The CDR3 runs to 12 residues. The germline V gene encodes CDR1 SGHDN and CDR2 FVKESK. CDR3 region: CASSQDSYEQYF. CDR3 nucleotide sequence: TGTGCCAGCAGCCAAGACTCGTACGAGCAGTACTTC.

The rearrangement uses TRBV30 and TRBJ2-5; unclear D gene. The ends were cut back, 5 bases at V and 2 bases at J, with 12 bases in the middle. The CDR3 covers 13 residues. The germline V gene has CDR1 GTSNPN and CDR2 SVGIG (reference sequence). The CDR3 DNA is TGTGCCTGGTCTTGGAGACTGCAAGAGACCCAGTACTTC. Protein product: CAWSWRLQETQYF. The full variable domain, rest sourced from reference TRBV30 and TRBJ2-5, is SQTIHQWPATLVQPVGSPLSLECTVEGTSNPNLYWYRQAAGRGLQLLFYSVGIGQISSEVPQNLSASRPQDRQFILSSKKLLLSDSGFYLCAWSWRLQETQYFGPGTRLLVL.

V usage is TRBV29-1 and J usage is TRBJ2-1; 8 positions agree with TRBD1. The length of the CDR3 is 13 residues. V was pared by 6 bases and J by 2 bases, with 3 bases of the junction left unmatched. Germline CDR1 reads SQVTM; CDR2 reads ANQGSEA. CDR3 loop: CSVSGGTYNEQFF. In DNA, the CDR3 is TGCAGCGTCTCAGGGGGCACCTACAATGAGCAGTTCTTC.

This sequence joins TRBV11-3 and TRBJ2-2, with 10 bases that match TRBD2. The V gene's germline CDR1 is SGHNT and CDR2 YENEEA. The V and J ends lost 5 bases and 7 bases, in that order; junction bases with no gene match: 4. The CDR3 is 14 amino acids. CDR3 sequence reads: CASSRTSGGGELFF. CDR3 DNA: TGTGCCAGCAGCCGGACTAGCGGAGGCGGGGAGCTGTTTTTT.

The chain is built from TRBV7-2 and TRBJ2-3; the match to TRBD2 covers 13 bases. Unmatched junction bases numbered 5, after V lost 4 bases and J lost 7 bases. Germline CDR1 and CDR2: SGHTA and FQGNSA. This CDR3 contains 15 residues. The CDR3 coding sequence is TGTGCCAGCAGCTCAAGGGGACTAGCGGGAAATACGCAGTATTTT. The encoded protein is CASSSRGLAGNTQYF.

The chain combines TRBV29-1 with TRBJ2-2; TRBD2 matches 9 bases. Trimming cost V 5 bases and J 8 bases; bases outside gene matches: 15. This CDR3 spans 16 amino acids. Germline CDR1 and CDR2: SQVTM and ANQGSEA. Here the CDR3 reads CSVQRGGRATGGELFF. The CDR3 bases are TGCAGCGTTCAACGAGGCGGGAGGGCCACAGGTGGGGAGCTGTTTTTT.

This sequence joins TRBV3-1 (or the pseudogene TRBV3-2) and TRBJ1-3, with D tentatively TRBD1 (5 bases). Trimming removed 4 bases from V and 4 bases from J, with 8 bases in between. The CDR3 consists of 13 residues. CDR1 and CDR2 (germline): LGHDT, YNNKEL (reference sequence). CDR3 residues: CASSRGAGNTIYF. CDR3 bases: TGTGCCAGCAGCCGCGGGGCGGGAAACACCATATATTTT.

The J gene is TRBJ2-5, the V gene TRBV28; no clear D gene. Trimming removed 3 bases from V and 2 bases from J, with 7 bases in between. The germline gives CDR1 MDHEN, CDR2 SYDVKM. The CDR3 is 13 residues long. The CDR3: CASSFTHQETQYF. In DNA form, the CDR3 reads TGTGCCAGCAGTTTTACTCATCAAGAGACCCAGTACTTC.